This TCR beta chain is from a study of Ad26.COV2.S vaccination and SARS-CoV-2 variants. About the research overall: Into the muscle, Ad26.COV2.S was dosed once or twice, 56 days apart.

Details on this clone: Its cognate antigen is unknown.

The trim removed 2 bases at V and 5 bases at J, leaving 19 bases unmatched. Germline V gene sequence: CDR1 SGHTA, CDR2 FQGTGA. This CDR3 is built from 19 residues. Study findings and constraints: Vaccinated and placebo-treated recipients had similar non-spike TCR breadth.

Some clones are missing from TCRdb's copy, which holds only in-frame ones; the method was immunoSEQ multiplex PCR. The sample contains about 440,000 clones, roughly 91% of which appear only once. Treatment here: around 19 received Ad26.COV2.S at low or high dose, single or two shots; about 5 received placebo; per-sample allocation not given. Samples were taken on day 63 after the first vaccine or placebo injection. Recruitment in Boston yielded a donor of adult age, 18-55 years. The sample consisted of peripheral blood, taken in a trial of Ad26.COV2.S vaccine versus placebo. The chain recombines TRBV7-3 with TRBJ2-3; 7 bases are shared with TRBD2. The clonotype was recovered from a person between 18 and 59 years old who received the Ad26.COV2.S COVID-19 vaccine or a placebo. CDR3 sequence reads: CASSLRGLAEPEGLDTQYF. CDR3 nucleotides: TGTGCCAGCAGCTTACGGGGTCTAGCGGAGCCGGAGGGTCTAGATACGCAGTATTTT.